This entry is about one TCR beta chain. Its target is not known. These data originate in a study of cytomegalovirus exposure and HLA in healthy donors. General study points: Reportedly, fewer N-insertions than the 666-donor mean appeared in an Asian-associated ancestry cluster in a later analysis. Being productive about 90% or about 30% of the time was typical of most TCR beta V segments in an earlier analysis. A likely sequencing artifact accounted for one observed cluster of highly shared sequence variants.

CDR3 length: 14 residues. Germline assignment: CDR1 SGHRS and CDR2 YFSETQ. This PCR relied on a set of 60 Vbeta primers and 13 Jbeta primers. TCRdb's table, derived via immunoSEQ multiplex PCR, lists solely in-frame clones and lacks some. The sample lists some 200,000 clones, roughly nine tenths occurring once. The chain employs TRBV5-1 and TRBJ2-5, with 7 positions matching TRBD1. The end of the DNA aligns better with TRBJ2-7, so the J call may be wrong. The sample consisted of PBMCs. The TCR sequence derives from a girl in the first two years of life in good health and CMV-seronegative. As DNA, the CDR3 is TGCGCCAGCTCCCGGGACAGCAGCTCCTACGAGCAGTACTTC. Amino acids: CASSRDSSSYEQYF.